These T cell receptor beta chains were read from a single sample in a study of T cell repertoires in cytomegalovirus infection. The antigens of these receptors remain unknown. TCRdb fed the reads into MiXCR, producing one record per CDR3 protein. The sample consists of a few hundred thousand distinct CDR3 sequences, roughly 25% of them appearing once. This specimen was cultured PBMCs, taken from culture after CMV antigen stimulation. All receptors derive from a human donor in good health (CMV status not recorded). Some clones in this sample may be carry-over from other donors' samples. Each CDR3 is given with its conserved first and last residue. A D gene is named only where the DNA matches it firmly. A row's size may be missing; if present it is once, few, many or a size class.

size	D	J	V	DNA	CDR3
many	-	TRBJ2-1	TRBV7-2	TGTGCCAGCAGCTTAGTTGAGGGCGGCGGCAATGAGCAGTTCTTC	CASSLVEGGGNEQFF
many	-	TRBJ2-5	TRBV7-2	TGTGCCAGCAGCACCGAGCCGGGGCCAGCAAGGGCCCAGTACTTC	CASSTEPGPARAQYF
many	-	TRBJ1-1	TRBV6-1	TGTGCCAGCAGTGAAAAATGGTCGGAAGCTTTCTTT	CASSEKWSEAFF
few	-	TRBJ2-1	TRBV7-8	TGTGCCAGCAGTAGGTCTGTCAAAGAGGTGTTCTTC	CASSRSVKEVFF
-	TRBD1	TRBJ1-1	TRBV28	TGTGCCAGCAGTCCCGGGACAGGGGGCGAGTTTGGCACTGAAGCTTTCTTT	CASSPGTGGEFGTEAFF
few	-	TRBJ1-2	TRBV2	TGTGCCACCGAGACTTTTAACTATGGCTACACCTTC	CATETFNYGYTF
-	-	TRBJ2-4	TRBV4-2	TGTGCCAGCAGCCAAGTTCTGGGAATGGCCAAAAACATTCAGTACTTC	CASSQVLGMAKNIQYF
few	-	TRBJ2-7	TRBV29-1	TGCAGCGTTGAAGCAGAAGGCTCCGGACGCGGCTTC	CSVEAEGSGRGF
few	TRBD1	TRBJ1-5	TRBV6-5	TGTGCCAGCAGTTGGACAGGGGAGCATCAGCCCCAGCATTTT	CASSWTGEHQPQHF
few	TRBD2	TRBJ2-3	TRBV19	TGTGCCACCCTAGCGGGAGGGCAAGATACGCAGTATTTT	CATLAGGQDTQYF
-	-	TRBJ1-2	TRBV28	TGTGCCAGCACCCCAGGGGATTCCGTAAGCGGCTACACCTTC	CASTPGDSVSGYTF
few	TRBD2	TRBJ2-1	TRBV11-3	TGTGCCAGCAGCTCCTCAGCGGGACTAGCGGGAGGGGAGCAGTTCTTC	CASSSSAGLAGGEQFF
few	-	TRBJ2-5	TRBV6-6	TGTGCCAGCAGTTACTCAGGGGCGGAGACCCAGTACTTC	CASSYSGAETQYF
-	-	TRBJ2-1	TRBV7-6	TGTGCCAGCAGCTCCGGGACCCGGGATGAGCAGTTCTTC	CASSSGTRDEQFF
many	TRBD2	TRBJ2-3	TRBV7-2	TGTGCCAGCAGCTCCCGACTAGCGGGAATGGTAGATACGCAGTATTTT	CASSSRLAGMVDTQYF
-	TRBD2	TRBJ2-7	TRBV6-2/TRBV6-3	TGTGCCAGCAGTAAGCGGGAGGGCCTCTACGAGCAGTACTTC	CASSKREGLYEQYF
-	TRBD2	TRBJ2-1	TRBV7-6	TGTGCCAGCAGCTTGGGGGGGACCCTAAACAATGAGCAGTTCTTC	CASSLGGTLNNEQFF
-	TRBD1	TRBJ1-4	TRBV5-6	TGTGCCAGCAGCTTATTCGACAGGGGAAATGAAAAACTGTTTTTT	CASSLFDRGNEKLFF
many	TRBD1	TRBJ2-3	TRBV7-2	TGTGCCAGCAGCCCATTGGGACAGGGGAGGACAGATACGCAGTATTTT	CASSPLGQGRTDTQYF
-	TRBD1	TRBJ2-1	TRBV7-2	TGTGCCAGCAGCGAAAGACAGGGTTTCTACAATGAGCAGTTCTTC	CASSERQGFYNEQFF
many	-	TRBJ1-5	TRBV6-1	TGTGCCAGCAGTGAATTAGTGGACACAAGCAATCAGCCCCAGCATTTT	CASSELVDTSNQPQHF
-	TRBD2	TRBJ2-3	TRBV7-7	TGTGCCAGCAGCTTAGGCCAGCGGGAGAGCACAGATACGCAGTATTTT	CASSLGQRESTDTQYF
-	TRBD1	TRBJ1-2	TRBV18	TGTGCCAGCTCACCATTGGGACAGGAGTATGGCTACACCTTC	CASSPLGQEYGYTF
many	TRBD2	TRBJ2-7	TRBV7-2	TGTGCCAGCAGCTTAGTCGCGGGAGGGCCCCACGAGCAGTACTTC	CASSLVAGGPHEQYF
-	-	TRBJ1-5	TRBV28	TGTGCCAGCAGTTTAGGGGCAGTGAAATATAGCAATCAGCCCCAGCATTTT	CASSLGAVKYSNQPQHF
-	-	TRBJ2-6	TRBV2	TGTGCCAGCAGTGACGGACACTCTTCTGGGGCCAACGTCCTGACTTTC	CASSDGHSSGANVLTF
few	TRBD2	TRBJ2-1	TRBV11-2	TGTGCCAGCAGCCGGTCCGGGACTAGTATGATAAATGAGCAGTTCTTC	CASSRSGTSMINEQFF
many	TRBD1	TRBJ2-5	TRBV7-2	TGTGCCAGCAGCACAACCGGGACAGGGGGTCAGACCCAGTACTTC	CASSTTGTGGQTQYF
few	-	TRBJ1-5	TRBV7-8	TGTGCCAGCAGCATAGAGGGTCAGCAGCCCCAGCATTTT	CASSIEGQQPQHF
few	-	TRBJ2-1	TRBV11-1	TGTGCCAGCAGCCCCTCGACCAAGAGCTCCTACAATGAGCAGTTCTTC	CASSPSTKSSYNEQFF
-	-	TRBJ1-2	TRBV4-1	TGCGCCAGCAGCCAGGACCTCGGATTTGAAGAAGGCTACACCTTC	CASSQDLGFEEGYTF
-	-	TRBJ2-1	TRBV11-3	TGTGCCAGCAGCTTAGAGGGGGCGGTGGGCGGTTACAATGAGCAGTTCTTC	CASSLEGAVGGYNEQFF
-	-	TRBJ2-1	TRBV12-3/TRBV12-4	TGTGCCAGCAGCCAGGGCGGTCCAACAGCGGGTGAGCAGTTCTTC	CASSQGGPTAGEQFF
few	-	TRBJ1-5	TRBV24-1	TGTGCCACCAGTGAAGCAGGGAAAAATCAGCCCCAGCATTTT	CATSEAGKNQPQHF
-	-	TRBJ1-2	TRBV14	TGTGCCAGCAGCCCAGGAGGAGTGGGTGGCTACACCTTC	CASSPGGVGGYTF
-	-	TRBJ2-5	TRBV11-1	TGTGCCAGCAGCCGACTCGGACAGCCCCAAGAGACCCAGTACTTC	CASSRLGQPQETQYF
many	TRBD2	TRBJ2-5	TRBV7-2	TGTGCCAGCAGCTTCGGGACTAGCGGGAGGGGTGAGACCCAGTACTTC	CASSFGTSGRGETQYF
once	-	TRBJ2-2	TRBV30	TGTGCCTGGAGTGTAAGGTTCACCGGGGAGCTGTTTTTT	CAWSVRFTGELFF
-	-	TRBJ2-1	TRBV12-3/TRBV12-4	TGTGCCAGCAGTCCTCGGGGGAGTCAATACAATGAGCAGTTCTTC	CASSPRGSQYNEQFF
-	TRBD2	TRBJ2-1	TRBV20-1	TGCAGTGTTGGACTAGCGGAACTTTACAATGAGCAGTTCTTC	CSVGLAELYNEQFF
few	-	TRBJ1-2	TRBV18	TGTGCCAGCTCAAGCCCGACAGCGAACTATGGCTACACCTTC	CASSSPTANYGYTF
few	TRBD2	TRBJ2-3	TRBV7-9	TGTGCCAGCAGCTTAGGCGTCTCGCGGGAGTTCACAGATACGCAGTATTTT	CASSLGVSREFTDTQYF
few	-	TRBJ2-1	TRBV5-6	TGTGCCAGCAGTCAAGACTATTCCTCCTACAATGAGCAGTTCTTC	CASSQDYSSYNEQFF
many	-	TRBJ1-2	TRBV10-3	TGTGCCATCAGGACCGAGGGGGCTAACTATGGCTACACCTTC	CAIRTEGANYGYTF
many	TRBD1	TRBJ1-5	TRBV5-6	TGTGCCAGCAGCTTGCAGGGGGGAAATAGCAATCAGCCCCAGCATTTT	CASSLQGGNSNQPQHF
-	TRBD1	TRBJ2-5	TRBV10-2	TGCGCCAGCACTCCCCGGACAGGGAAAGAGACCCAGTACTTC	CASTPRTGKETQYF
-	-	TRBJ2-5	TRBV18	TGTGCCAGCTCACCAATCCAAGAGACCCAGTACTTC	CASSPIQETQYF
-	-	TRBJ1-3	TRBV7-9	TGTGCCAGCAGCTTAGCGGGCAGGCAAAACACCATATATTTT	CASSLAGRQNTIYF